This record looks at one T cell receptor beta chain sequence and its context. This entry comes from a study of T cells in Graves' hyperthyroidism and ophthalmopathy. The germline V and J ends were trimmed by 4 bases and 5 bases, with 7 bases remaining between them. CDR1 MNHEY and CDR2 SMNVEV come from the germline V gene (reference sequence). The CDR3 has 12 residues. RNA transcripts gave rise to amplified TCR beta CDR3 regions. The HTBI primer set was used in a first-round RT-PCR of the TCR CDR3. TCRdb re-called the multiplex PCR reads through MiXCR, storing one row per CDR3 protein. The profile covers approximately 690,000 distinct CDR3 sequences, with 13% to 15% appearing a single time and around 12% taken by the ten largest.

Source material: blood. The clonotype was recovered from a woman in her fifties or sixties with Graves' ophthalmopathy. V and J are TRBV27 and TRBJ2-3, with unresolved D. The CDR3 sequence: CASSSNIDTQYF. DNA for the CDR3: TGTGCCAGCAGTTCCAATATAGATACGCAGTATTTT.